Listed below are T cell receptor beta chains from one sample, sequenced in a study of shared clonotypes between healthy human individuals. Profiling relied on immunoSEQ multiplex PCR, and the TCRdb table lists in-frame clones only, not all of them. The sample has 2 million to 3 million clones; 93% are singletons. What was sequenced was naive CD4+ T cells from PBMCs. Receptor source: a man in his late teens or twenties in good health. Some clones in this sample may be carry-over from other donors' samples. Both conserved end residues are part of each CDR3. Each record gives: D gene, J gene, clone size, V gene, CDR3 protein, CDR3 DNA. The D gene is left open where the match is weak. Some rows have no size entry. The others give once, few or many, or a class for an expanded clone.

>.|TRBJ1-1|.|TRBV19
CASSPRAPGAEAFF
TGTGCCAGTAGTCCGAGGGCCCCGGGCGCTGAAGCTTTCTTT
>.|TRBJ1-2|.|TRBV19
CASSIEGAGGYTF
TGTGCCAGTAGTATAGAGGGGGCCGGTGGCTACACCTTC
>.|TRBJ1-2|.|TRBV6-1
CASKIQSGVKYGYTF
TGTGCCAGCAAAATACAGTCGGGAGTCAAATATGGCTACACCTTC
>.|TRBJ1-2|.|TRBV28
CASSLGGPPGYTF
TGTGCCAGCAGTCTTGGGGGGCCCCCTGGCTACACCTTC
>TRBD2|TRBJ2-7|.|TRBV29-1
CSVAPYLAGVGEQYF
TGCAGCGTGGCCCCGTATCTAGCGGGAGTGGGCGAGCAGTACTTC
>TRBD2|TRBJ2-6|.|TRBV5-4
CASSSGGAPSGANVLTF
TGTGCCAGCAGCTCCGGGGGGGCCCCCTCTGGGGCCAACGTCCTGACTTTC
>TRBD1|TRBJ1-1|.|TRBV5-1
CASSPRDRAVNTEAFF
TGCGCCAGCAGCCCCCGGGACAGGGCAGTGAACACTGAAGCTTTCTTT
>.|TRBJ2-4|.|TRBV19
CASSIDTGFVGPNKNIQYF
TGTGCCAGTAGTATAGATACGGGGTTTGTGGGTCCAAACAAAAACATTCAGTACTTC
>TRBD2|TRBJ2-1|.|TRBV10-1
CASSGLAAASYNEQFF
TGCGCCAGCTCGGGACTAGCTGCGGCCTCCTACAATGAGCAGTTCTTC
>.|TRBJ2-2|.|TRBV10-3
CAISESRDTGELFF
TGTGCCATCAGTGAGTCCAGGGACACCGGGGAGCTGTTTTTT
>TRBD2|TRBJ2-5|.|TRBV5-1
CASSRGRGEETQYF
TGCGCCAGCAGCCGAGGACGGGGGGAAGAGACCCAGTACTTC
>.|TRBJ1-1|.|TRBV6-1
CASSEARPGTEAFF
TGTGCCAGCAGTGAAGCTAGGCCGGGTACTGAAGCTTTCTTT
>.|TRBJ1-3|once|TRBV5-4
CASSLGGLSGNTIYF
TGTGCCAGCAGCTTGGGCGGCCTCTCTGGAAACACCATATATTTT
>.|TRBJ1-2|.|TRBV20-1
CSAMKNYGYTF
TGCAGTGCTATGAAGAACTATGGCTACACCTTC
>.|TRBJ2-7|.|TRBV6-9
CASWGGSLMGDTPLRGQYF
TGTGCCAGCTGGGGGGGGAGTCTGATGGGGGACACCCCACTACGCGGGCAGTACTTC
>.|TRBJ2-1|.|TRBV5-4
CASSLLEDRYNEQFF
TGTGCCAGCAGCTTGTTAGAGGATAGGTACAATGAGCAGTTCTTC
>TRBD2|TRBJ2-4|.|TRBV25-1
CASSWGGMDIQYF
TGTGCCAGCAGTTGGGGAGGGATGGACATTCAGTACTTC
>TRBD2|TRBJ2-1|once|TRBV5-4
CASSLASGRIYNEQFF
TGTGCCAGCAGCTTGGCGAGCGGGAGAATCTACAATGAGCAGTTCTTC
>.|TRBJ2-2|.|TRBV11-3
CASSDGTLELFF
TGTGCCAGCAGCGACGGGACCCTGGAGCTGTTTTTT
>TRBD1|TRBJ2-1|once|TRBV7-6
CASSLGETGARGGQFF
TGTGCCAGCAGCTTAGGCGAGACAGGGGCCCGGGGTGGCCAGTTCTTC
>TRBD1|TRBJ2-5|.|TRBV28
CASSLSGQGAGETQYF
TGTGCCAGCAGTCTGTCTGGACAGGGGGCTGGAGAGACCCAGTACTTC